This T cell receptor (beta chain) was profiled in a study of shared clonotypes between healthy human individuals. The CDR3 consists of 14 residues. Germline V gene data show CDR1 as SNHLY and CDR2 as FYNNEI. V lost 9 bases, J lost 5 bases, and 16 bases lay in between. Broader study findings: Enrolling few donors narrowed the genetic and exposure-history diversity that was represented.

Clones were read by immunoSEQ multiplex PCR, and TCRdb kept only the in-frame ones, dropping some. Of 800,000 to 1,200,000 clones in the sample, around three quarters were seen once. Comments on this clone: Its antigen is currently unknown.

This chain links TRBV2 with TRBJ2-2, with D perhaps TRBD1 (6 bases). Sequenced sample: memory CD4+ T cells from PBMCs. Subset denoted: CD45RA-negative fraction. The TCR originated in a young man in good health. Some clones in this sample may be carry-over from other donors' samples. The CDR3 DNA sequence: TGTGCCAGTACCTACAGGGTGGAAACCGGGGAGCTGTTTTTT. Translation: CASTYRVETGELFF.